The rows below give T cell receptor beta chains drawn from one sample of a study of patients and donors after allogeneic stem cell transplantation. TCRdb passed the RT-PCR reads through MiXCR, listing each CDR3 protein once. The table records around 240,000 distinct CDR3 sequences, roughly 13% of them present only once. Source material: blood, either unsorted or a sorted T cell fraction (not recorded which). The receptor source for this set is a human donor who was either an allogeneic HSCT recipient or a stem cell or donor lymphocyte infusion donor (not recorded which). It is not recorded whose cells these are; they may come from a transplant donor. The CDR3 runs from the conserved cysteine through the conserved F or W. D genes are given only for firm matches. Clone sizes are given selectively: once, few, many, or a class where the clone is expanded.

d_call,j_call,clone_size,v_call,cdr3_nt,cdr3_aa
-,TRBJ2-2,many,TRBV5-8,TGTGCCAGCAGCTTGGGACTTTTGAACACCGGGGAGCTGTTTTTT,CASSLGLLNTGELFF
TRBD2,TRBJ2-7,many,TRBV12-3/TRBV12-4,TGTGCCAGCAGTTCCCTATCAGTTATCGGCGGGGGGGCCTACGAGCAGTACTTC,CASSSLSVIGGGAYEQYF
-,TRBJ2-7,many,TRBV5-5,TGTGCCAGCAGCTTGGGCCCCTCCCCCCGCGAGCAGTACTTC,CASSLGPSPREQYF
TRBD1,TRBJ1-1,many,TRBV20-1,TGCAGTGCTCCAAGGTCGGGACAGGGGAACACTGAAGCTTTCTTT,CSAPRSGQGNTEAFF
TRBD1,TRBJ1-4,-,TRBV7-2,TGTGCCAGCAGCTTGGGGACAGGGGGCAGACTGTTTTTT,CASSLGTGGRLFF
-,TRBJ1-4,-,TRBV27,TGTGCCAGCAGTTTAATTCCCAGGGAGGAGGAAAAACTGTTTTTT,CASSLIPREEEKLFF
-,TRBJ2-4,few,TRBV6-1,TGTGCCAGCAGAACCATTGGGGGCGGAGGAACCAAAAACATTCAGTACTTC,CASRTIGGGGTKNIQYF
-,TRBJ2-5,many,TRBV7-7,TGTGCCAGCAGTGCACGGATCGGAGAGACCCAGTACTTC,CASSARIGETQYF
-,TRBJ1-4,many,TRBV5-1,TGCGCCAGCAGCTTGGGACAGGATTATCAAAAACTGTTTTTT,CASSLGQDYQKLFF
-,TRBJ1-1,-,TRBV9,TGTGCCAGCAGCGTAGATGGACAGTCGAACACTGAAGCTTTCTTT,CASSVDGQSNTEAFF
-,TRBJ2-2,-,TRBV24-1,TGTGCCACCAGCGCTGTAGGAGGGAAGTCCGGGGAGCTGTTTTTT,CATSAVGGKSGELFF
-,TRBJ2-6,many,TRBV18,TGTGCCAGCCTACTCTCTGGGGCCAACGTCCTGACTTTC,CASLLSGANVLTF
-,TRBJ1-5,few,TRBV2,TGTGCCAGCAGTAGGCAGAGGCAGAGCAATCAGCCCCAGCATTTT,CASSRQRQSNQPQHF
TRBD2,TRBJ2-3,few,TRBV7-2,TGTGCCAGCAGCGGGGCGGGAGGGCCCTGGGATACGCAGTATTTT,CASSGAGGPWDTQYF
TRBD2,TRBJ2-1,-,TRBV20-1,TGCAGTGCTAGAGATTTGGCGGGAGTGAACAATGAGCAGTTCTTC,CSARDLAGVNNEQFF
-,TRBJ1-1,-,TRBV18,TGTGCCAGCTCACCACGCCGGACGGAGAACACTGAAGCTTTCTTT,CASSPRRTENTEAFF
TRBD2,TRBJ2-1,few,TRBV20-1,TGCAGTGCCAGTCCAGCGGGAGGGCCTTTTGGGTACAATGAGCAGTTCTTC,CSASPAGGPFGYNEQFF
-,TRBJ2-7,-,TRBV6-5,TGTGCCAGCAGTTACGGAGGGGGCGAGCAGTACTTC,CASSYGGGEQYF
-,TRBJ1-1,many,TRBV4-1,TGCGCCAGCAGCCAAGGGTACGGAGCTTTCTTT,CASSQGYGAFF
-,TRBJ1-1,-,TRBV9,TGTGCCAGCAGCGTGACACAGGGCCGTGAAGCTTTCTTT,CASSVTQGREAFF
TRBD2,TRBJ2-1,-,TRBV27,TGTGCCAGCAGTTTAGCCCTTACTAGCGGGAGGCGAAGTGAGCAGTTCTTC,CASSLALTSGRRSEQFF
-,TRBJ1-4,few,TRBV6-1,TGTGCCAGCATCGATGTCGGGCTTGCTAATGAAAAACTGTTTTTT,CASIDVGLANEKLFF
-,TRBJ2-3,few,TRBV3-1,TGTGCCAGCAGCCAAGTCGGAAGCGCATACACAGATACGCAGTATTTT,CASSQVGSAYTDTQYF
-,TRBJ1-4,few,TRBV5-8,TGTGCCACGCCGGCGGGGTCAGAGGAAAAACTGTTTTTT,CATPAGSEEKLFF
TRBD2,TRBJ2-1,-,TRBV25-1,TGTGCCAGCACGACTAGCGGGAGGGACTACTCCTACAATGAGCAGTTCTTC,CASTTSGRDYSYNEQFF
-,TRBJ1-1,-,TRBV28,TGTGCCAGCAGTTCGCAGGGAGGAATTAGAGAAGCTTTCTTT,CASSSQGGIREAFF
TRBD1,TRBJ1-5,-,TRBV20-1,TGCAGTGCCGCCACCGGGACAGGGGGCTCGTTTAACAATCAGCCCCAGCATTTT,CSAATGTGGSFNNQPQHF
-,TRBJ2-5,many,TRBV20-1,TGCAGTGCTAGCAGGCACCCCCAAGAGACCCAGTACTTC,CSASRHPQETQYF
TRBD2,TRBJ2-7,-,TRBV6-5,TGTGCCAGCAGTTCGTCCGGGAGGGAGCAGTACTTC,CASSSSGREQYF
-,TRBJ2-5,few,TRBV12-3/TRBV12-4,TGTGCCAGCAGTCCCAGGGGCCGCCTTGGGACCCAGTACTTC,CASSPRGRLGTQYF
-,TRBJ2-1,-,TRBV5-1,TGCGCCAGCAGCGGCGGGACGGAATACAATGAGCAGTTCTTC,CASSGGTEYNEQFF
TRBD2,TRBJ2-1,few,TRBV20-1,TGCAGTGCTTCTAGCGGGGGGCGGGTTGAGAATGAGCAGTTCTTC,CSASSGGRVENEQFF
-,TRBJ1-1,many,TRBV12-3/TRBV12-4,TGTGCCAGCAGCCTTGCTTTTGGGTCTTCAACTGAAGCTTTCTTT,CASSLAFGSSTEAFF
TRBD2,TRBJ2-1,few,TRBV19,TGTGCCAGTAGTAATCTAGGCGGCGGGAGCTCCTACAATGAGCAGTTCTTC,CASSNLGGGSSYNEQFF
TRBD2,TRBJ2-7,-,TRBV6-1,TGTGCCAGCAGTGAAGAAGGCACTAGCGGGAGCGAGCAGTACTTC,CASSEEGTSGSEQYF
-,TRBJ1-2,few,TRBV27,TGTGCCAGTTCGCTGACGCCTCTACAGGGAGTCCTCTATGGCTACACCTTC,CASSLTPLQGVLYGYTF
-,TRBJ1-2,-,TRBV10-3,TGTGCCATCACCCCGGCGGGGGCACAAGGGTATGGCTACACCTTC,CAITPAGAQGYGYTF
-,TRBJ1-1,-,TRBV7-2,TGTGCCAGCAGCTTACCCTGGAACGAGGAAGCTTTCTTT,CASSLPWNEEAFF
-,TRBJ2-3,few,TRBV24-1,TGTGCCACCAGTGTAGGTAGACAGCGTGGGGCGGATACGCAGTATTTT,CATSVGRQRGADTQYF
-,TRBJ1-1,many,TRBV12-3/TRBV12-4,TGTGCCAGCAGTCCCACTGGGAGGAGTGAAGCTTTCTTT,CASSPTGRSEAFF
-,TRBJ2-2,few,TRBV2,TGTGCCAGCAGTGTTACCGGGGAGCTGTTTTTT,CASSVTGELFF